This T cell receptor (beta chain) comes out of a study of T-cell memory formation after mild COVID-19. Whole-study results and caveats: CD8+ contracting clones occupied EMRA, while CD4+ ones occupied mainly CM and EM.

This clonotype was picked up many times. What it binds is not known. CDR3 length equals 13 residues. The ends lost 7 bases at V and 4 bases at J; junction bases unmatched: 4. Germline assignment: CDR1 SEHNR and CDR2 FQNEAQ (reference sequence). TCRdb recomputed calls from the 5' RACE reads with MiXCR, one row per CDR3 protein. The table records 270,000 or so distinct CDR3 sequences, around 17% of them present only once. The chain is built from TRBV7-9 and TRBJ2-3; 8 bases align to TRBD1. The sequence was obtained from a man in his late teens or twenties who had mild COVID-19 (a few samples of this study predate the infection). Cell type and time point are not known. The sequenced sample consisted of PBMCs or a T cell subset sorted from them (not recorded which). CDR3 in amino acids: CASTMTGADTQYF. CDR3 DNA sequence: TGTGCCAGCACCATGACAGGGGCAGATACGCAGTATTTT.